The 17 T cell receptor beta chains presented below share a single source sample, sequenced in a study of tumor-infiltrating lymphocytes in primary liver carcinoma. TCR beta cDNA came from roughly 0.45 ug total RNA, primed with a constant-region primer. Employing slightly modified ARM-PCR, three nested multiplex PCR rounds were run, and these gave rise to the TCR beta libraries. In the first two PCR rounds, TRBV1-TRBV30 forward primers were paired with a C-beta reverse primer, and each round lasted approximately 9 cycles. TCRdb recomputed calls from the multiplex PCR reads with MiXCR, one row per CDR3 protein. The sample yields 95,000 to 150,000 distinct CDR3 sequences, less than 80% seen once. Co-extracting RNA and DNA was done with roughly 17-33 mg of unsorted bulk tissue as input. The source material was liver tumor tissue from sampling region 1. As to subset: tumor region T1, superior pole. The receptors originated from a woman aged 60-75 years with primary liver carcinoma and hepatitis B virus infection.

Concerning this clonotype: The junction departs from the called germline gene at one end, perhaps through a read error. This chain joins TRBV11-3 and TRBJ2-7, with a possible D match to TRBD1 (5 bases). The V gene's germline CDR1 is SGHNT and CDR2 YENEEA. The CDR3 consists of 14 residues. CDR3 sequence (DNA): TGTGACAGCAGCCTCCCCACAGGACCCTACAAGCAGTACTTC. Protein product: CDSSLPTGPYKQYF.

About this clonotype itself: The junction shows a germline mismatch at one end, possibly a read error. This sequence joins TRBV2 and TRBJ2-7, with TRBD1 matching 7 bases. Germline V CDR1 and CDR2: SNHLY, FYNNEI. CDR3 length: 13 amino acids. DNA for the CDR3: TGTGCTAGCAGCAACAGGGGAACCTGCGAGCAGTACTTC. It specifies CASSNRGTCEQYF.

In its sample, this clonotype was seen a few times. At one boundary the junction diverges from the germline segment, which might be a read error. The rearrangement links TRBV29-1 to TRBJ1-2; D is unresolved. CDR1 is SQVTM, CDR2 ANQGSEA, per germline. The CDR3 length is 14 residues. The CDR3 protein is CSDLRDTLPHGYIF. CDR3 coding DNA: TGCAGCGACCTCCGGGATACATTACCCCATGGCTATATCTTC.

This clonotype has at least ten counts. The chain carries TRBV4-2 and TRBJ2-1; TRBD2 matches at 8 bases. This CDR3 has 15 residues. Losses at the gene ends were 0 bases for V and 6 bases for J; bases not matched to a gene: 4. The germline gives CDR1 LGHNA, CDR2 YNFKEQ. The CDR3: CASSQDRTSRNEQFF. The CDR3 nucleotides are TGTGCCAGCAGCCAAGATAGGACTAGCCGCAATGAGCAGTTCTTC.

Comments on this clonotype: One end of the junction varies from germline; a read error may be responsible. V usage is TRBV11-2 and J usage is TRBJ2-7; 15 bases match TRBD2. Germline V gives CDR1 SGHAT, CDR2 FQNNGV. The CDR3 loop spans 17 amino acids. As DNA, the CDR3 is TGTGCCAGCAGCCATGGACTAGCGGGAGGGCGAGCCTACGAGGAGTACTTC. Amino acid sequence: CASSHGLAGGRAYEEYF.

Remarks on this clonotype: Germline and junction disagree at one end, which may indicate a read error. This sequence joins TRBV29-1 and TRBJ2-5, with 7 positions matching TRBD1. CDR1 is SQVTM, CDR2 ANQGSEA, per germline. CDR3 size: 15 residues. CDR3 loop: CSVEGSTGDGETQYF. CDR3 DNA: TGCAGCGTTGAAGGTTCCACAGGGGATGGAGAGACTCAGTACTTC.

This chain joins TRBV11-2 and TRBJ1-2; D perhaps matches TRBD1 (6 bases). V was pared by 0 bases and J by 10 bases, with 18 bases between. The CDR3 spans 15 residues. CDR1 is SGHAT, CDR2 FQNNGV, per germline. CDR3 region: CASSLDPGGRFVYTF. The CDR3 DNA reads as TGTGCCAGCAGCTTAGACCCCGGGGGGCGATTCGTCTACACCTTC. Full variable domain (rest looked up from reference TRBV11-2 and TRBJ1-2): EAGVAQSPRYKIIEKRQSVAFWCNPISGHATLYWYQQILGQGPKLLIQFQNNGVVDDSQLPKDRFSAERLKGVDSTLKIQPAKLEDSAVYLCASSLDPGGRFVYTFGSGTRLTVV.

In the case of this clonotype: A read error may be the cause here, since a much bigger clone is one base away. The V call is TRBV6-2 or TRBV6-3, the J call TRBJ2-2; no clear D. The CDR3 runs 14 residues. The germline gives CDR1 MNHEY, CDR2 SVGEGT. The germline V and J ends were trimmed by 6 bases and 4 bases, with 12 bases remaining between them. The CDR3 DNA follows: TGTGCCAGCAGACAGATGACCTCCACCGGGGAGCTGTTTTTT. Translation: CASRQMTSTGELFF.

Concerning this clonotype itself: Since a much larger clone is just one base distant, this may be a read error. This chain connects TRBV5-1 to TRBJ2-3; D is unresolved. The V gene's germline CDR1 is SGHRS and CDR2 YFSETQ. The CDR3 is 12 residues long. CDR3 in amino acids: CDSSLNPDTQYF. As DNA, the CDR3 is TGCGACAGCAGCCTAAACCCGGATACGCAGTATTTT. The full variable domain, rest sourced from reference TRBV5-1 and TRBJ2-3, is KAGVTQTPRYLIKTRGQQVTLSCSPISGHRSVSWYQQTPGQGLQFLFEYFSETQRNKGNFPGRFSGRQFSNSRSEMNVSTLELGDSALYLCDSSLNPDTQYFGPGTRLTVL.

To note about this clonotype: The final CDR3 position lacks the conserved phenylalanine or tryptophan, pointing to a likely read error. This chain uses TRBV29-1 with TRBJ2-3, with D uncertain. V lost 7 bases and J lost 1, with 21 bases in between. CDR3 length: 16 amino acids. CDR1 is SQVTM, CDR2 ANQGSEA, per germline. The CDR3 DNA is TGCAGCGCGACACCCATGAGAGCTGGAGGCACAGATACGCAGTATTGT. It encodes CSATPMRAGGTDTQYC.

The chain couples TRBV5-6 to TRBJ2-5, with TRBD1 matching 8 bases. The CDR3 totals 14 residues. Germline assignment: CDR1 SGHDT and CDR2 YYEEEE. Losses at the gene ends were 5 bases for V and 3 bases for J; bases not matched to a gene: 6. For the CDR3, the DNA is TGTGCCAGCAGGCAACAGGGGGGCGAAGAGACCCAGTACTTC. Translating it yields CASRQQGGEETQYF.

This clonotype has at least ten counts. The rearrangement uses TRBV11-2 and TRBJ2-2; D gene uncertain. The length of the CDR3 is 12 residues. Trimming cost V 6 bases and J 2 bases, with 4 bases left between them. Germline assignment: CDR1 SGHAT and CDR2 FQNNGV. CDR3 nucleotide sequence: TGTGCCAGCAGGGTAAACACCGGGGAGCTGTTTTTT. It encodes CASRVNTGELFF.

This clonotype was observed many times. The rearrangement joins TRBV12-3 or TRBV12-4 to TRBJ1-5, with D maybe TRBD1 (5 bases). The CDR3 loop spans 13 amino acids. Between the trimmed V and J ends, which lost 5 bases and 7 bases, there was a span of 12 bases. The CDR3: CASSPMGRQPQHF. CDR3 in DNA: TGTGCCAGCAGTCCCATGGGACGGCAGCCCCAGCATTTT.

This clonotype was found many times. This chain connects TRBV29-1 to TRBJ1-1; D gene ambiguous. The CDR3 totals 13 residues. CDR1 and CDR2 (germline): SQVTM, ANQGSEA. Trimming took 4 bases from V and 4 from J, leaving 13 bases between them. DNA for the CDR3: TGCAGCGTTGCGGGCAGGTGGGGCACTGAAGCTTTCTTT. Its protein product is CSVAGRWGTEAFF.

This clonotype was seen a handful of times. The chain recombines TRBV30 with TRBJ1-2; D is unresolved. The germline gives CDR1 GTSNPN, CDR2 SVGIG (reference sequence). V lost 0 bases and J lost 7, with 12 bases in between. The CDR3 is made up of 13 amino acids. The CDR3 DNA reads as TGTGCCTGGAGTGTTCTAAGGGAGTCTGGCTACACCTTC. This gives the protein CAWSVLRESGYTF.

This clonotype appeared many times. The chain uses TRBV12-3 or TRBV12-4 and TRBJ2-1, with D possibly matching TRBD2 (6 bases). The CDR3 totals 16 residues. V lost 6 bases to trimming and J lost 4 bases, with 19 bases between them. CDR3 amino acids: CASSSQPSAWYNEQFF. The CDR3 nucleotides are TGTGCCAGCAGCAGCCAACCTAGCGCCTGGTACAATGAGCAGTTCTTC.

This clonotype was recorded many times. The rearrangement uses TRBV6-1 and TRBJ1-6; 9 bases line up with TRBD1. The CDR3 spans 15 residues. Trimming cost V 6 bases and J 5 bases; bases outside gene matches: 5. Germline loops: CDR1 MNHNS, CDR2 SASEGT. CDR3 nucleotide sequence: TGTGCCAGCAGGATACAGGGGGCGGATAATTCACCCCTCCACTTT. Translating it yields CASRIQGADNSPLHF.